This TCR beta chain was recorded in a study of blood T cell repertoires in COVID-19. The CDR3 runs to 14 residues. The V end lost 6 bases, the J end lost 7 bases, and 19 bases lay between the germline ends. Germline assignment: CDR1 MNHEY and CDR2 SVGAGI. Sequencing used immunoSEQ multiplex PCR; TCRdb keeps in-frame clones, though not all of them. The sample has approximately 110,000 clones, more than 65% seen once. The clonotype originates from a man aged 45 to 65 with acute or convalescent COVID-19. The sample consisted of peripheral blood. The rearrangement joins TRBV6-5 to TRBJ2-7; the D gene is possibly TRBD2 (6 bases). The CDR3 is CASRPGTPSGEQYF. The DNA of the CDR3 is TGTGCCAGCAGACCCGGGACTCCCAGCGGGGAGCAGTACTTC.